Ten or more counts support the clone carrying this T cell receptor (beta chain). Its antigen is unknown. V was shortened by 9 bases and J by 0 bases, with 15 bases between the two germline ends. Germline CDR1 is MDHEN and CDR2 is SYDVKM. The CDR3 consists of 15 residues. These data are taken from a study of T cells in Graves' hyperthyroidism and ophthalmopathy. Findings and caveats of the study: Most expanded thyroid clonotypes above 0.001 recurred in blood.

TCR beta CDR3 regions were amplified from RNA transcripts. HTBI primers were employed in a first-round RT-PCR of the TCR CDR3. TCRdb processed the multiplex PCR reads anew with MiXCR; each CDR3 protein has one entry. Of 450,000 to 700,000 distinct CDR3 sequences in the sample, approximately 44% were seen once. V and J are TRBV28 and TRBJ1-5; weak D call: TRBD1 (6 bases). Sequencing was carried out using peripheral blood or thyroid tissue (not recorded which). The TCR was taken from an adult woman with Graves' disease, either hyperthyroidism or ophthalmopathy (not recorded which). The CDR3 DNA sequence: TGTGCCAGTGGACAGATCAGTTATAGCAATCAGCCCCAGCATTTT. It is translated as CASGQISYSNQPQHF.